This T cell receptor beta chain was recorded in a study of T-cell memory formation after mild COVID-19. The V gene's germline CDR1 is SGHNT and CDR2 YYREEE (reference sequence). The CDR3 has 15 residues. The J segment lost 3 bases and the V segment lost 1 base, leaving 4 bases of the junction unmatched. This clonotype was seen a handful of times. TCRdb passed the 5' RACE reads through MiXCR, listing each CDR3 protein once. Counted here are roughly 550,000 distinct CDR3 sequences, roughly 22% occurring once; the ten biggest clones make up around 13%. The TCR comes from an adult woman who had mild COVID-19 (a few samples of this study predate the infection). Cell type and time point are not known. The chain recombines TRBV5-4 with TRBJ2-1, with 7 positions matching TRBD2. Sequenced input: PBMCs or a T cell subset sorted from them (not recorded which). DNA for the CDR3: TGTGCCAGCAGCTTGCCGGCGGGGGTCTACAATGAGCAGTTCTTC. Protein sequence: CASSLPAGVYNEQFF.